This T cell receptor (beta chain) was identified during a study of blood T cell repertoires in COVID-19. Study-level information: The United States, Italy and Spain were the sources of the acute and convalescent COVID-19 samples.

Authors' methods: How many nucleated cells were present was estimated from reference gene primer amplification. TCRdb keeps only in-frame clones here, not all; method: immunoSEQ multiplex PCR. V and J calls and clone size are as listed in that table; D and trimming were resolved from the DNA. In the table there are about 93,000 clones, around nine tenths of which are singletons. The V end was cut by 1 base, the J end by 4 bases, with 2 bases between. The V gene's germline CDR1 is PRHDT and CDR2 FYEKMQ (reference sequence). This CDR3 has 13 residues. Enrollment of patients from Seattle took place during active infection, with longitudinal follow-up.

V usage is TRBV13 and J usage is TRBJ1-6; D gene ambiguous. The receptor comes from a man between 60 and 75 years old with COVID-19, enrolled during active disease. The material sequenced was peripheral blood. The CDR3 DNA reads TGTGCCAGCAGCTTAGCTTATAATTCACCCCTCCACTTT. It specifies CASSLAYNSPLHF.